This TCR beta chain appears in the sequencing data of a study of T cell responses to AZD1222 COVID-19 vaccine. For this clone: Its antigen is unknown.

Using immunoSEQ multiplex PCR, the repertoire was profiled, and TCRdb retains in-frame clones only, with some absent. The sample holds fewer than 150,000 clones; approximately 90% are singletons and the top ten take roughly 3.1%. The V gene's germline CDR1 is SGHRS and CDR2 YFSETQ. The V gene lost 1 base and the J gene lost 0 bases, with 20 bases spanning the gap. The CDR3 consists of 20 residues. Whole-study findings and limits: Per reports, nearly half of all spike-specific TCRs target regions that are unmutated in variants.

This receptor was obtained from an adult in good health. The chain joins TRBV5-1 to TRBJ1-6; tentative D call: TRBD1 (6 bases). Specimen: peripheral blood, collected on day 0 of AZD1222 vaccination. The CDR3, as DNA: TGCGCCAGCAGCTTGCGTCAGGGGAGTATTGAGGACTCCTATAATTCACCCCTCCACTTT. It encodes CASSLRQGSIEDSYNSPLHF.